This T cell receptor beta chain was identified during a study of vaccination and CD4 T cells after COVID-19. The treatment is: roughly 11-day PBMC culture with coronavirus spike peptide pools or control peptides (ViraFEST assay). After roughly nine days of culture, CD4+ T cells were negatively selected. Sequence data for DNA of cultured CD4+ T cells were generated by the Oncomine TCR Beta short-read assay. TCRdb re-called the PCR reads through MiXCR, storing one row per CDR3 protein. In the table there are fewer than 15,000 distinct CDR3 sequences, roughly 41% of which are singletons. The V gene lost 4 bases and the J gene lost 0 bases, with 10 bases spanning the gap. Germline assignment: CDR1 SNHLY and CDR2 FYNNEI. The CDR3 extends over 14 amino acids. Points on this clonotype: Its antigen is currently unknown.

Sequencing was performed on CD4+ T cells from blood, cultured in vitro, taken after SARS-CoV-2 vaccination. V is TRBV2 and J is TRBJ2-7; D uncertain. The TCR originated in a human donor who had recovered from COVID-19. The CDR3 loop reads CASSGLGSSYEQYF. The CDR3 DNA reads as TGTGCCAGCAGTGGACTGGGTTCCTCCTACGAGCAGTACTTC.